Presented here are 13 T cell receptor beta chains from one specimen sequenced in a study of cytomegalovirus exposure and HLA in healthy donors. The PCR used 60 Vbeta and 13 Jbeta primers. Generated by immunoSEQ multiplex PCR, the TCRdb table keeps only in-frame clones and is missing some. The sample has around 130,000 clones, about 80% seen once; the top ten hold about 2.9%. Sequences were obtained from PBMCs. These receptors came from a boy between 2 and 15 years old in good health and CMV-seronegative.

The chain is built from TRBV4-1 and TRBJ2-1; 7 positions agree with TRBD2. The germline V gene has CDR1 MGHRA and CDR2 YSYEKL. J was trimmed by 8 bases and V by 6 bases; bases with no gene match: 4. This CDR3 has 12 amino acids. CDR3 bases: TGCGCCAGCAGAGGGGAGGGTCATGAGCAGTTCTTC. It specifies CASRGEGHEQFF.

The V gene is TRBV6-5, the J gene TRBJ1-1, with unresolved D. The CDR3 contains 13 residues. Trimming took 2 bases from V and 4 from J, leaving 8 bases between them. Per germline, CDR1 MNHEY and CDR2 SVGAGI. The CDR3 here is CASSYGRVTEAFF. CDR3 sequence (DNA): TGTGCCAGCAGTTACGGGAGAGTCACTGAAGCTTTCTTT.

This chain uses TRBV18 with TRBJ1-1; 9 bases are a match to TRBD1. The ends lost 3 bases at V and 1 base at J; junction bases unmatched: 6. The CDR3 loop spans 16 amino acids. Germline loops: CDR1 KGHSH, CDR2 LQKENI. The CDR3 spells CASSPSGQGGNTEAFF. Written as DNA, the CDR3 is TGTGCCAGCTCACCCTCGGGACAGGGAGGGAACACTGAAGCTTTCTTT.

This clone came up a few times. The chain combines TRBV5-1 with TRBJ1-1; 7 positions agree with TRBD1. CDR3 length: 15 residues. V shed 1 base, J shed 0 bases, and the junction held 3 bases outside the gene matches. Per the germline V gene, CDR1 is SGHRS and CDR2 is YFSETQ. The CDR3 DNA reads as TGCGCCAGCAGCTTGACAGGGGCCATGAACACTGAAGCTTTCTTT. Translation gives CASSLTGAMNTEAFF.

CDR3 coding DNA: TGTGCCAGCGGAAAGGCGGGGGAAAGCACAGATACGCAGTATTTT. Protein product: CASGKAGESTDTQYF. V and J are TRBV6-4 and TRBJ2-3; 7 bases are a match to TRBD2. Germline-derived CDR1 and CDR2 are MRHNA and SNTAGT. J gave up 0 bases and V 8 bases, and 8 bases lay outside the gene matches. There are 15 residues in the CDR3.

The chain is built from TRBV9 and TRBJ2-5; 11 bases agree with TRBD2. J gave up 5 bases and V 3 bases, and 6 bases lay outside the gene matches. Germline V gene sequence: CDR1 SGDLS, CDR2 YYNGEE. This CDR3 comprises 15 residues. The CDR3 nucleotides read TGTGCCAGCAGCGCTAGCGGGGGGTCCGCGGAGACCCAGTACTTC. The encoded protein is CASSASGGSAETQYF.

The CDR3: CAIREEETQYF. In nucleotides, the CDR3 is TGTGCCATCCGAGAAGAAGAGACCCAGTACTTC. This rearrangement joins TRBV15 to TRBJ2-5; D is unresolved. Germline V gene lookup returns CDR1 LNHNV and CDR2 YYDKDF (reference sequence). The CDR3 loop spans 11 amino acids. Trimming took off 10 bases at V and 3 bases at J, with 9 bases between the two ends.

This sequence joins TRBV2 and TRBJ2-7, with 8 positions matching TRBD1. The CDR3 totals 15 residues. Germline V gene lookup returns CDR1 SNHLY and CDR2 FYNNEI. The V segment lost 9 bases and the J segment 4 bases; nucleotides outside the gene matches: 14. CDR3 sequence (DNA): TGTGCCAGTAACCTACAGGGGGTCTTTACTTACGAGCAGTACTTC. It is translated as CASNLQGVFTYEQYF.

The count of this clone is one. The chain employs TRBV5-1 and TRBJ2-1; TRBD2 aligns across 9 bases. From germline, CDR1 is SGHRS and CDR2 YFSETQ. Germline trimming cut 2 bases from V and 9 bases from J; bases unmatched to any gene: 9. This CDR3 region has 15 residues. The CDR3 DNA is TGCGCCAGCAGCTTTCTTAGCGGGAGACAGGGTGAGCAGTTCTTC. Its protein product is CASSFLSGRQGEQFF.

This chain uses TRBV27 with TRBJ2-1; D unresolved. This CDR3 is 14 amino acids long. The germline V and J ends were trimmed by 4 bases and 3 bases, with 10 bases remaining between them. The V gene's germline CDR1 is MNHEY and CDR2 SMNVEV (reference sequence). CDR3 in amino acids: CASSSTNSYNEQFF. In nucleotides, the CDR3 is TGTGCCAGCAGTTCAACAAACAGCTACAATGAGCAGTTCTTC.

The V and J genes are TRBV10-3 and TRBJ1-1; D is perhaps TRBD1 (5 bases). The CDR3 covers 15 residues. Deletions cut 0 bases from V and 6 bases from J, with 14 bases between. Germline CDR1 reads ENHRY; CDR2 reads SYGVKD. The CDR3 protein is CAISESAGIGPEAFF. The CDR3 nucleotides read TGTGCCATCAGTGAGTCTGCAGGGATTGGTCCTGAAGCTTTCTTT.

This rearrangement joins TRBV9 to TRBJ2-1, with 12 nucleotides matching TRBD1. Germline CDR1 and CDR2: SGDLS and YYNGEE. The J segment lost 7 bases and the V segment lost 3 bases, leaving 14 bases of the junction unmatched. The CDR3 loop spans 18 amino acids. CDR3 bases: TGTGCCAGCAGCGCGACATCAGACCGGGACAGGGGGCTGAATGAGCAGTTCTTC. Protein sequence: CASSATSDRDRGLNEQFF.

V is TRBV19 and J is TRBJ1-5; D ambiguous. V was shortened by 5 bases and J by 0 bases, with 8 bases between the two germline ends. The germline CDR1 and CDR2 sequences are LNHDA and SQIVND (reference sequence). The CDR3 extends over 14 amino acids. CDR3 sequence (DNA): TGTGCCAGTAGTGAGGGCCTTAGCAATCAGCCCCAGCATTTT. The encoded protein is CASSEGLSNQPQHF.